This T cell receptor (beta chain) derives from a study of identical twins. This clonotype appeared once. TCRdb recomputed calls from the 5' RACE reads with MiXCR, one row per CDR3 protein. This sample has 1.5 million to 2 million distinct CDR3 sequences, with under 35% found just once. This sequence originates from a newborn girl in good health. The sequenced sample was cord blood.

The chain's CDR3 is CASSERLAGNEQYF. The CDR3 DNA reads as TGTGCCAGCAGCGAACGACTAGCGGGGAATGAGCAGTACTTC. This rearrangement joins TRBV7-9 to TRBJ2-5; 11 bases fit TRBD2. The CDR3 length is 14 residues. The ends lost 5 bases at V and 11 bases at J; junction bases unmatched: 10. CDR1 and CDR2 (germline): SEHNR, FQNEAQ (reference sequence).